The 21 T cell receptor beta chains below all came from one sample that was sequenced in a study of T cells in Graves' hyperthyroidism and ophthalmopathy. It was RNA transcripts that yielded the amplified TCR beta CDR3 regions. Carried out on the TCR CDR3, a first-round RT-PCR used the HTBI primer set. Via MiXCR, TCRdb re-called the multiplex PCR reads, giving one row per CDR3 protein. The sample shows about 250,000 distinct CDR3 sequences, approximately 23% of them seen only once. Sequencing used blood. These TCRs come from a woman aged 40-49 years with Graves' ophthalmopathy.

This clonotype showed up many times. CDR3 protein: CSARDPKVEQYF. The CDR3 coding sequence is TGCAGTGCTAGAGATCCGAAGGTGGAGCAGTACTTC. The chain combines TRBV20-1 with TRBJ2-7; D remains ambiguous. Germline lookup yields CDR1 DFQATT and CDR2 SNEGSKA (reference sequence). Trimming removed 0 bases from V and 7 bases from J, with 10 bases in between. There are 12 residues in the CDR3.

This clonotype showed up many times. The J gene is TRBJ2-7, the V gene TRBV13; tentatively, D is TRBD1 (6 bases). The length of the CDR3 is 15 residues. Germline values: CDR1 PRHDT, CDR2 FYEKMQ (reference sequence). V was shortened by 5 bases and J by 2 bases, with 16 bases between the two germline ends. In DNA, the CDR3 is TGTGCCAGCAGCCCAGGGGCGGAGCCCCCCTACGAGCAGTACTTC. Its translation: CASSPGAEPPYEQYF.

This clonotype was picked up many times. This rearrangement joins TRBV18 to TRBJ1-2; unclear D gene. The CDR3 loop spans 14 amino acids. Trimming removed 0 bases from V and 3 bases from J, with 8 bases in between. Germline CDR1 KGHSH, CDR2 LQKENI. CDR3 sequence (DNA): TGTGCCAGCTCACCACCCGGACGTCACTATGGCTACACCTTC. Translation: CASSPPGRHYGYTF.

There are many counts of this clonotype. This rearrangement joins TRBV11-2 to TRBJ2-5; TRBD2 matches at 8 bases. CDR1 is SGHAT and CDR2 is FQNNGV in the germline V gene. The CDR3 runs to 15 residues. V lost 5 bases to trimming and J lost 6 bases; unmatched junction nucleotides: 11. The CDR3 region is CASSTPGTSRKTQYF. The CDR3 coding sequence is TGTGCCAGCAGCACCCCCGGGACTAGTAGGAAGACCCAGTACTTC.

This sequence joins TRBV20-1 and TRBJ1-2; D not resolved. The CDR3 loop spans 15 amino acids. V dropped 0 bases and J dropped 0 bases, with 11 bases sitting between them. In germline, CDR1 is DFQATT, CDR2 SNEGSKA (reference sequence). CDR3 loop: CSAREGQAANYGYTF. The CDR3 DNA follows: TGCAGTGCTAGAGAGGGTCAGGCCGCTAACTATGGCTACACCTTC.

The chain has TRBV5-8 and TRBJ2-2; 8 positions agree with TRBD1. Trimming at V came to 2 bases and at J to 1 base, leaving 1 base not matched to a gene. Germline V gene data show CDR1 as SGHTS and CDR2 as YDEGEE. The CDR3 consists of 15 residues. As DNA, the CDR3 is TGTGCCAGCAGCTTCGGGACAGGGAACACCGGGGAGCTGTTTTTT. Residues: CASSFGTGNTGELFF.

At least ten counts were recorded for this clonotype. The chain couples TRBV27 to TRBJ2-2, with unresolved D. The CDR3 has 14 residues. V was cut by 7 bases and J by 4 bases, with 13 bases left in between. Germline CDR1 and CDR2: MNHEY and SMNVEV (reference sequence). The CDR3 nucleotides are TGTGCCAGCAAAGAAGCAGGTGGCACCGGGGAGCTGTTTTTT. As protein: CASKEAGGTGELFF.

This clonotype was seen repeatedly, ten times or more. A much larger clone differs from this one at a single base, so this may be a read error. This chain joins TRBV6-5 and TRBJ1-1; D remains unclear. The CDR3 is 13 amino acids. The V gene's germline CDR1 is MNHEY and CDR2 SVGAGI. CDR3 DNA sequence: TGTGCCAGCGGTTACCGAGAGAACACTGAAGCTTTCTTT. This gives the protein CASGYRENTEAFF.

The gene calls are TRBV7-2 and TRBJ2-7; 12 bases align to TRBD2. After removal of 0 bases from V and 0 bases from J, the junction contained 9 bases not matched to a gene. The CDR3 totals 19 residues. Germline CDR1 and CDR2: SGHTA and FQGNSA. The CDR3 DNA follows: TGTGCCAGCAGCTTAGCGCGCGCTAGCGGGAGGGGGAGCTCCTACGAGCAGTACTTC. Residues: CASSLARASGRGSSYEQYF.

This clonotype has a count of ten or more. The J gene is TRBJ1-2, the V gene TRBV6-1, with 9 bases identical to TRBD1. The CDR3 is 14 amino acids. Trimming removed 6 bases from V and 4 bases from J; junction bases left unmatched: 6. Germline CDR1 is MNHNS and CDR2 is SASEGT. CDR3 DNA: TGTGCCAGCAGCCGGACAGGGGAGATCTATGGCTACACCTTC. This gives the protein CASSRTGEIYGYTF.

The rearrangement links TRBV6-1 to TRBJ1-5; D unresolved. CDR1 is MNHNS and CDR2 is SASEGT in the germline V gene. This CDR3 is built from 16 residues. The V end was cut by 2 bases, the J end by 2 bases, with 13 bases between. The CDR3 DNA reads TGTGCCAGCAGTGAATTGGTAGGGTATGGCAATCAGCCCCAGCATTTT. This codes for CASSELVGYGNQPQHF.

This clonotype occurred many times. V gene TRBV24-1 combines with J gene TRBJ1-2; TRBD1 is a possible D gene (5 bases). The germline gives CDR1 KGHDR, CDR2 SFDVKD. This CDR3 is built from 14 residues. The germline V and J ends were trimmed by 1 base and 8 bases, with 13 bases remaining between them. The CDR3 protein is CATSDFKSQGGYTF. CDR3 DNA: TGTGCCACCAGTGATTTTAAGAGCCAGGGCGGCTACACCTTC.

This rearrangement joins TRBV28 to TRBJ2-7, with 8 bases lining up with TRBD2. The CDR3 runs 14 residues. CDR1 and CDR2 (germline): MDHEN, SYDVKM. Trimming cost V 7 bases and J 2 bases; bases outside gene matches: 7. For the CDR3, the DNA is TGTGCCAGCATCCCGGGACTAGGAACCTACGAGCAGTACTTC. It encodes CASIPGLGTYEQYF.

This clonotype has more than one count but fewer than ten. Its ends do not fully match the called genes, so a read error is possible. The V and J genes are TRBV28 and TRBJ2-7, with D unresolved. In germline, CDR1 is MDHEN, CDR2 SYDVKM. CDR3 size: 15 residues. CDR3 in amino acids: CASTFQIGSSYEQCF. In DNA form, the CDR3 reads TGTGCCAGCACCTTTCAAATAGGGTCCTCATACGAGCAGTGCTTC. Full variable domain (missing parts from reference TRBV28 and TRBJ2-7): DVKVTQSSRYLVKRTGEKVFLECVQDMDHENMFWYRQDPGLGLRLIYFSYDVKMKEKGDIPEGYSVSREKKERFSLILESASTNQTSMYLCASTFQIGSSYEQCFGPGTRLTVT.

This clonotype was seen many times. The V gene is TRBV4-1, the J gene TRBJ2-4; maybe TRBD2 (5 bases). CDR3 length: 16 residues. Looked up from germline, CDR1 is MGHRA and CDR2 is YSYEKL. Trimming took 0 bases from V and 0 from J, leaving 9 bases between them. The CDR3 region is CASSQDPGIAKNIQYF. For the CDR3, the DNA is TGCGCCAGCAGCCAAGATCCGGGGATAGCCAAAAACATTCAGTACTTC.

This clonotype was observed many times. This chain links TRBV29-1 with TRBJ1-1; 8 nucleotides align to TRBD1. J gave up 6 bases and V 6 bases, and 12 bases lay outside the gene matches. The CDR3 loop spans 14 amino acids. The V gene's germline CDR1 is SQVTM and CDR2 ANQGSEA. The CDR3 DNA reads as TGCAGCGTAGACATCGGACAGGGCGTCGCTGAAGCTTTCTTT. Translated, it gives CSVDIGQGVAEAFF.

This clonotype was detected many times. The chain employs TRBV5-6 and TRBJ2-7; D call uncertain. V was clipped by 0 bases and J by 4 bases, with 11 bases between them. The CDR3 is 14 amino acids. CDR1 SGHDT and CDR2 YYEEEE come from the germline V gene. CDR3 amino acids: CASSLEGGRYEQYF. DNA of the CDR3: TGTGCCAGCAGCTTGGAAGGTGGCAGGTACGAGCAGTACTTC. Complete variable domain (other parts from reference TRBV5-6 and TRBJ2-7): DAGVTQSPTHLIKTRGQQVTLRCSPKSGHDTVSWYQQALGQGPQFIFQYYEEEERQRGNFPDRFSGHQFPNYSSELNVNALLLGDSALYLCASSLEGGRYEQYFGPGTRLTVT.

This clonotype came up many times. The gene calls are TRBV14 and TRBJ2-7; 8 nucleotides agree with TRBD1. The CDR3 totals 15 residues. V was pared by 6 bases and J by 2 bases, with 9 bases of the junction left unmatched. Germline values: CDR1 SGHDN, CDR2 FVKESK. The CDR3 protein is CASSKTGAVPYEQYF. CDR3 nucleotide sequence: TGTGCCAGCAGTAAGACAGGGGCTGTCCCCTACGAGCAGTACTTC.

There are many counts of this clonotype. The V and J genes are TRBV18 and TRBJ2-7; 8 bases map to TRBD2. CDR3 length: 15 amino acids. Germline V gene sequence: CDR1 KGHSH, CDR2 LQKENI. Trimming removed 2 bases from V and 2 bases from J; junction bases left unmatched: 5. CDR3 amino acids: CASSPRGSGAYEQYF. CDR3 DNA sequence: TGTGCCAGCTCACCAAGGGGTAGCGGGGCCTACGAGCAGTACTTC. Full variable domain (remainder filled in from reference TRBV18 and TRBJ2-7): NAGVMQNPRHLVRRRGQEARLRCSPMKGHSHVYWYRQLPEEGLKFMVYLQKENIIDESGMPKERFSAEFPKEGPSILRIQQVVRGDSAAYFCASSPRGSGAYEQYFGPGTRLTVT.

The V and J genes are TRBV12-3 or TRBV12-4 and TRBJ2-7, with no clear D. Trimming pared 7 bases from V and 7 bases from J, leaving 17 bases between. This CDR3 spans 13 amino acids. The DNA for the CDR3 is TGTGCCAGCAAGGCCGCTGCAGTCGGAGAGCAGTACTTC. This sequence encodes CASKAAAVGEQYF.

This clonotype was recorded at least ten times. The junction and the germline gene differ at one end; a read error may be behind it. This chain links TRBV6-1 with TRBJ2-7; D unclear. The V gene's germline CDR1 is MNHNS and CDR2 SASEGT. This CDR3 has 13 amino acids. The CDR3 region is CANSPEWSYEQYF. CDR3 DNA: TGTGCCAACAGTCCGGAGTGGTCCTACGAGCAGTACTTC.